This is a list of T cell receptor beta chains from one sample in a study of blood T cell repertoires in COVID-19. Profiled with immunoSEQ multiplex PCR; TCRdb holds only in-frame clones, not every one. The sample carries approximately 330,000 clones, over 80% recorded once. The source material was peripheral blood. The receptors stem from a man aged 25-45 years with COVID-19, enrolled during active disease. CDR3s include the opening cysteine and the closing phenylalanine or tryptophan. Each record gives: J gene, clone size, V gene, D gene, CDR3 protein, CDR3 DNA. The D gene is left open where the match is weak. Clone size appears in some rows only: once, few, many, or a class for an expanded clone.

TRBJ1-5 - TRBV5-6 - CASSLGQYSNQPQHF TGTGCCAGCAGCTTGGGGCAATATAGCAATCAGCCCCAGCATTTT
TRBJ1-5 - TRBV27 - CASSSALNQPQHF TGTGCCAGCAGTTCCGCACTGAATCAGCCCCAGCATTTT
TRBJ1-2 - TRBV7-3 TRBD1 CASSQGQGLDYGYTF TGTGCCAGCAGCCAGGGACAGGGGCTTGACTATGGCTACACCTTC
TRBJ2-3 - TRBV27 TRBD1 CASSPGQDYYSTDTQYF TGTGCCAGCAGTCCGGGACAGGATTATTATAGCACAGATACGCAGTATTTT
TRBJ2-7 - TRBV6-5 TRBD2 CASSSLTSVQYF TGTGCCAGCAGTTCCTTGACTAGCGTGCAGTACTTC
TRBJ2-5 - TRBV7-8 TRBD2 CASSPQGERERIETQYF TGTGCCAGCAGCCCTCAAGGGGAGCGGGAGAGAATAGAGACCCAGTACTTC
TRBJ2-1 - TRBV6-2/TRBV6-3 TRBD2 CASSLSRGTSGDNEQFF TGTGCCAGCAGCCTCAGCAGGGGGACTAGCGGTGACAATGAGCAGTTCTTC
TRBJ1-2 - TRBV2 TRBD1 CASKAGQGNYGYTF TGTGCCAGCAAGGCCGGACAGGGTAACTATGGCTACACCTTC
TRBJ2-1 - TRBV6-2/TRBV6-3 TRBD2 CASSFLPGLADYNEQFF TGTGCCAGCAGTTTCCTGCCGGGACTAGCGGACTACAATGAGCAGTTCTTC
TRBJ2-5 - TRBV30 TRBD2 CASGRAWETQYF TGTGCCTCCGGGAGGGCCTGGGAGACCCAGTACTTC
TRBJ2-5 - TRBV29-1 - CSVEGVGGTQYF TGCAGCGTTGAAGGGGTAGGGGGGACCCAGTACTTC
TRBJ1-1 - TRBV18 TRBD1 CASSPPGGTGLSGAFF TGTGCCAGCTCACCCCCAGGTGGGACAGGGCTCTCTGGGGCTTTCTTT
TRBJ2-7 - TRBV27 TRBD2 CASTTPGLAGGPYEQYF TGTGCCAGCACCACCCCGGGACTAGCGGGAGGGCCATACGAGCAGTACTTC
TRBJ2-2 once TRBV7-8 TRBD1 CASRWDRATGNTGELFF TGTGCCAGCAGATGGGACAGGGCAACAGGGAACACCGGGGAGCTGTTTTTT
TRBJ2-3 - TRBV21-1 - CASSEDRGSDTQYF TGTGCCAGCAGCGAGGACAGGGGATCAGATACGCAGTATTTT
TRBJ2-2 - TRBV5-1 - CASSYFSGLADTGELFF TGCGCCAGCAGCTATTTTAGCGGCCTCGCGGACACCGGGGAGCTGTTTTTT
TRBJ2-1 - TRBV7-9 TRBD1 CASSFVPGQGAGNEQFF TGTGCCAGCAGCTTCGTTCCGGGACAGGGGGCAGGCAATGAGCAGTTCTTC
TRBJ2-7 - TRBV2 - CASKEQATYEQYF TGTGCCAGCAAAGAACAGGCAACCTACGAGCAGTACTTC
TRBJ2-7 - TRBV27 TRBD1 CASSLGDRYYEQYF TGTGCCAGCAGTCTGGGGGACAGATACTACGAGCAGTACTTC
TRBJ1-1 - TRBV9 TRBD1 CASSVNFQGDTEAFF TGTGCCAGCAGCGTTAATTTCCAGGGGGACACTGAAGCTTTCTTT
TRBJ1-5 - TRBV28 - CASSLSGGINQPQHF TGTGCCAGCAGTTTATCCGGGGGGATCAATCAGCCCCAGCATTTT
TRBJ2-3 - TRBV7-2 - CASRLISGGTDTQYF TGTGCCAGCAGGCTAATATCGGGGGGCACAGATACGCAGTATTTT
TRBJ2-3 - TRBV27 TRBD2 CASSFGVLAGVPDTQYF TGTGCCAGCAGTTTTGGGGTGCTAGCGGGAGTCCCAGATACGCAGTATTTT
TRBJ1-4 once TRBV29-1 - CSVGWTEPNEKLFF TGCAGCGTTGGGTGGACAGAGCCTAATGAAAAACTGTTTTTT
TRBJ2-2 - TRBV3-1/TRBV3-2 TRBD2 CASSLLAGGRTGELFF TGTGCCAGCAGCCTTCTAGCGGGAGGGAGGACCGGGGAGCTGTTTTTT
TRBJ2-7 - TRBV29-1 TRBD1 CSVPGQGLYEQYF TGCAGCGTCCCGGGACAGGGGTTATACGAGCAGTACTTC
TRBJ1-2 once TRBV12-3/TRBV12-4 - CASSSRSSYGYTF TGTGCCAGCAGTTCCCGGTCCTCCTATGGCTACACCTTC
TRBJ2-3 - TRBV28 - CASSLTDTDTQYF TGTGCCAGCAGTTTAACAGACACAGATACGCAGTATTTT
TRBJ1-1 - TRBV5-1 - CASSKGTLNTEAFF TGCGCCAGCAGCAAAGGGACATTGAACACTGAAGCTTTCTTT
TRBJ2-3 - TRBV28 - CASSFFGESTDTQYF TGTGCCAGCAGTTTCTTTGGAGAGAGCACAGATACGCAGTATTTT